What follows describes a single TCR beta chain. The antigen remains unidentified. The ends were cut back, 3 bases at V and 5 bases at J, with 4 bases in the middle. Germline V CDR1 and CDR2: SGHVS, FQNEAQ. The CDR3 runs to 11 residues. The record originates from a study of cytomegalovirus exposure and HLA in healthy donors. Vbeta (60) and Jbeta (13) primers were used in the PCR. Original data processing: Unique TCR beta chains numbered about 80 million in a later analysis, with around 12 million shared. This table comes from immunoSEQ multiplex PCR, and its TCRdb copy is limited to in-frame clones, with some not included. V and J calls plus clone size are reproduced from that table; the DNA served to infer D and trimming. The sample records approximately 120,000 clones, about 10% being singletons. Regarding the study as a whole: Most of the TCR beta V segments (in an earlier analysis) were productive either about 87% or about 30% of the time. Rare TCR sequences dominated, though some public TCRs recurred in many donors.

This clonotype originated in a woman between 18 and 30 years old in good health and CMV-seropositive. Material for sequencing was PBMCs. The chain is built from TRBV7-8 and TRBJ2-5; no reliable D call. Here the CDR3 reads CASSLSETQYF. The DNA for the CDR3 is TGTGCCAGCAGCTTGAGCGAGACCCAGTACTTC.